This entry concerns a single T cell receptor beta chain. This sample is part of a study of CD8 T cells in Susac syndrome. Random hexamers were used to reverse transcribe the RNA input (about 0.5 to 1 ug). TCRdb reprocessed the immunoSEQ multiplex PCR reads via MiXCR and lists one record per CDR3 protein. The repertoire holds some 450,000 distinct CDR3 sequences, with approximately 85% as singletons. The source of this sequence is a human donor with multiple sclerosis. Sequencing was carried out using CD8+ T cells from PBMCs.

The CDR3 loop reads CASSMGQGYEQYF. The CDR3 nucleotides read TGTGCCAGTAGTATGGGACAGGGCTACGAGCAGTACTTC. The chain has TRBV19 and TRBJ2-7; TRBD1 matches 9 bases. The junction had 0 bases not matched to a gene; V was cut back by 3 bases and J by 3 bases. This CDR3 region has 13 residues. Germline CDR1 LNHDA, CDR2 SQIVND (reference sequence).